This T cell receptor (beta chain) appears in the sequencing data of a study of human T cells and chemical hapten exposure. Across the study: Sensitization was performed using 2% DPC on a 2 cm by 2 cm upper inner arm skin site.

Whole-study findings and limits: Controls formed significantly fewer large CDR3 similarity clusters than expanded TCRs did.

Germline CDR1 and CDR2: MNHNY and SVGAGI (reference sequence). Trimming left V 4 bases short and J 4 bases short, with 5 bases between. This CDR3 has 12 amino acids. The time point denotes: patch test 1, 2 weeks after DPC sensitization. Documented treatment: therapeutic diphenylcyclopropenone sensitization with weekly scalp DPC. This clonotype was detected a few times. Its target is unknown. Each cDNA molecule in the library carried unique molecular identifiers. One entry per CDR3 protein, called by TCRdb with MiXCR from the RACE reads. The repertoire has some 50,000 distinct CDR3 sequences, around 9.3% of them found once; the top ten carry more than 10%.

The clonotype was recovered from a woman in her thirties or forties with alopecia areata. Some clones in this sample may be carry-over from other donors' samples. Sequencing was performed on whole blood, taken in connection with sensitization to the hapten diphenylcyclopropenone (DPC). The rearrangement joins TRBV6-6 to TRBJ1-3; no reliable D call. As DNA, the CDR3 is TGTGCCAGCAGTTCCACGGGAAACACCATATATTTT. Translating it yields CASSSTGNTIYF.